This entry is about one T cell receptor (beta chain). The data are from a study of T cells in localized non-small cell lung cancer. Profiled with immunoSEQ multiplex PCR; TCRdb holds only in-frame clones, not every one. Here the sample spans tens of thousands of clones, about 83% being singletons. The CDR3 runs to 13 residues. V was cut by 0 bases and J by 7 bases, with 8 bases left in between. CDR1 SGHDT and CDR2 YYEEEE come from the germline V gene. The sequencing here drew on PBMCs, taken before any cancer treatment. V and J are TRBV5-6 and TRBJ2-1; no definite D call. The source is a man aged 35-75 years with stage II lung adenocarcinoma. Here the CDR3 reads CASSLEGLNEQFF. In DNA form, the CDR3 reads TGTGCCAGCAGCTTGGAAGGTTTAAATGAGCAGTTCTTC.